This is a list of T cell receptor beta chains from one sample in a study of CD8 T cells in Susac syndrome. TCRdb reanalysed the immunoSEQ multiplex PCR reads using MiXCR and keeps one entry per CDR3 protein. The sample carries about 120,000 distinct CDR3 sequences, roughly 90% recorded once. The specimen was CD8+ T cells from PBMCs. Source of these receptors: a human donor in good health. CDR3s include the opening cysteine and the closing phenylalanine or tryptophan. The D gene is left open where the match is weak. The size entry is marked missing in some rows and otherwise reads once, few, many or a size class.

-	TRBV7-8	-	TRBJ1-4	CASSFAAQGRDTPTNEKLFF	TGTGCCAGCAGCTTTGCAGCCCAGGGTCGTGATACTCCAACTAATGAAAAACTGTTTTTT
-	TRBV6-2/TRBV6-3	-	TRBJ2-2	CASRSPRVTGELFF	TGTGCCAGCCGTAGCCCGCGAGTCACCGGGGAGCTGTTTTTT
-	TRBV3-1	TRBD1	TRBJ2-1	CASSQDIGGQGYNEQFF	TGTGCCAGCAGCCAAGATATTGGGGGACAGGGCTACAATGAGCAGTTCTTC
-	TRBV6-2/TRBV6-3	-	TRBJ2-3	CASRDTGLTDTQYF	TGTGCCAGCAGAGATACGGGACTCACAGATACGCAGTATTTT
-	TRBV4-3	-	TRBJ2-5	CASSQGLLYQETQYF	TGCGCCAGCAGCCAAGGGCTCTTGTACCAAGAGACCCAGTACTTC
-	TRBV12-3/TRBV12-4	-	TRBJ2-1	CASSPRLGADEQFF	TGTGCCAGCAGTCCGCGACTAGGGGCCGATGAGCAGTTCTTC
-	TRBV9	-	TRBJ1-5	CANSVDTGMDQPQHF	TGTGCCAACAGCGTAGACACAGGGATGGATCAGCCCCAGCATTTT
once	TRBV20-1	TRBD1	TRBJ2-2	CSATGVGQGNTGELFF	TGCAGTGCTACCGGGGTTGGACAGGGGAACACCGGGGAGCTGTTTTTT
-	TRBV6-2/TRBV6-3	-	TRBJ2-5	CASTRGAVQGETQYF	TGTGCCAGCACCCGCGGAGCGGTCCAAGGAGAGACCCAGTACTTC
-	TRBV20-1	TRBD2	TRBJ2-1	CSAHLRLAGGSSYNEQFF	TGCAGTGCCCATCTCCGACTAGCGGGGGGGAGCTCCTACAATGAGCAGTTCTTC
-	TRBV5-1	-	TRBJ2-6	CASSLAGDIGANVLTF	TGCGCCAGCAGCTTGGCCGGGGATATCGGGGCCAACGTCCTGACTTTC
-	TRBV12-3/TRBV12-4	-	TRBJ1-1	CASSLSMGEAFF	TGTGCCAGCAGTTTAAGTATGGGTGAAGCTTTCTTT
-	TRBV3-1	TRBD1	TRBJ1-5	CASSQGWTGGDQPQHF	TGTGCCAGCAGCCAAGGATGGACAGGGGGCGATCAGCCCCAGCATTTT
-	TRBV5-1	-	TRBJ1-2	CASSWGGGTGTSNYGYTF	TGCGCCAGCAGCTGGGGGGGAGGTACAGGAACATCTAACTATGGCTACACCTTC
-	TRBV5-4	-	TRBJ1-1	CASSVSTVNTEAFF	TGTGCCAGCAGCGTCAGCACAGTGAACACTGAAGCTTTCTTT
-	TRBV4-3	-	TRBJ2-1	CASSPERSSYNEQFF	TGCGCCAGCAGCCCGGAGCGGAGCTCCTACAATGAGCAGTTCTTC
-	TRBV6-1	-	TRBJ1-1	CASRIGQGAVGNTEAFF	TGTGCCAGCAGAATTGGGCAGGGAGCGGTAGGGAACACTGAAGCTTTCTTT
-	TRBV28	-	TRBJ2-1	CASSTGFFWFF	TGTGCCAGCAGCACCGGGTTTTTCTGGTTCTTC
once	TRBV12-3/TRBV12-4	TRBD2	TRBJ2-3	CASSWISGSGNTDTQYF	TGTGCCAGCAGTTGGATTAGCGGGAGTGGAAACACAGATACGCAGTATTTT